The clone carrying this TCR beta chain appeared once. The antigen is not known. Sample time point: week 35, safety follow-up. Vaccination used 300 ug of mutant IDH1 20-mer peptide per dose, with topical imiquimod. The data were obtained in a study of a mutant IDH1 vaccine in newly diagnosed glioma. The V gene's germline CDR1 is SGDLS and CDR2 YYNGEE. This CDR3 has 16 residues. V shed 4 bases, J shed 2 bases, and the junction held 9 bases outside the gene matches. Clones were read by immunoSEQ multiplex PCR, and TCRdb kept only the in-frame ones, dropping some. The profile shows some 61,000 clones, approximately 84% of them singletons.

Specimen: PBMCs, collected from a glioma patient whose treatment included an IDH1 peptide vaccine. The receptor was derived from a man aged 18 to 35 with glioma. This chain links TRBV9 with TRBJ2-3; TRBD2 matches 8 bases. The CDR3 loop is CASSPRSGTLTDTQYF. CDR3 sequence (DNA): TGTGCCAGCAGCCCTCGTAGCGGGACCCTCACAGATACGCAGTATTTT.